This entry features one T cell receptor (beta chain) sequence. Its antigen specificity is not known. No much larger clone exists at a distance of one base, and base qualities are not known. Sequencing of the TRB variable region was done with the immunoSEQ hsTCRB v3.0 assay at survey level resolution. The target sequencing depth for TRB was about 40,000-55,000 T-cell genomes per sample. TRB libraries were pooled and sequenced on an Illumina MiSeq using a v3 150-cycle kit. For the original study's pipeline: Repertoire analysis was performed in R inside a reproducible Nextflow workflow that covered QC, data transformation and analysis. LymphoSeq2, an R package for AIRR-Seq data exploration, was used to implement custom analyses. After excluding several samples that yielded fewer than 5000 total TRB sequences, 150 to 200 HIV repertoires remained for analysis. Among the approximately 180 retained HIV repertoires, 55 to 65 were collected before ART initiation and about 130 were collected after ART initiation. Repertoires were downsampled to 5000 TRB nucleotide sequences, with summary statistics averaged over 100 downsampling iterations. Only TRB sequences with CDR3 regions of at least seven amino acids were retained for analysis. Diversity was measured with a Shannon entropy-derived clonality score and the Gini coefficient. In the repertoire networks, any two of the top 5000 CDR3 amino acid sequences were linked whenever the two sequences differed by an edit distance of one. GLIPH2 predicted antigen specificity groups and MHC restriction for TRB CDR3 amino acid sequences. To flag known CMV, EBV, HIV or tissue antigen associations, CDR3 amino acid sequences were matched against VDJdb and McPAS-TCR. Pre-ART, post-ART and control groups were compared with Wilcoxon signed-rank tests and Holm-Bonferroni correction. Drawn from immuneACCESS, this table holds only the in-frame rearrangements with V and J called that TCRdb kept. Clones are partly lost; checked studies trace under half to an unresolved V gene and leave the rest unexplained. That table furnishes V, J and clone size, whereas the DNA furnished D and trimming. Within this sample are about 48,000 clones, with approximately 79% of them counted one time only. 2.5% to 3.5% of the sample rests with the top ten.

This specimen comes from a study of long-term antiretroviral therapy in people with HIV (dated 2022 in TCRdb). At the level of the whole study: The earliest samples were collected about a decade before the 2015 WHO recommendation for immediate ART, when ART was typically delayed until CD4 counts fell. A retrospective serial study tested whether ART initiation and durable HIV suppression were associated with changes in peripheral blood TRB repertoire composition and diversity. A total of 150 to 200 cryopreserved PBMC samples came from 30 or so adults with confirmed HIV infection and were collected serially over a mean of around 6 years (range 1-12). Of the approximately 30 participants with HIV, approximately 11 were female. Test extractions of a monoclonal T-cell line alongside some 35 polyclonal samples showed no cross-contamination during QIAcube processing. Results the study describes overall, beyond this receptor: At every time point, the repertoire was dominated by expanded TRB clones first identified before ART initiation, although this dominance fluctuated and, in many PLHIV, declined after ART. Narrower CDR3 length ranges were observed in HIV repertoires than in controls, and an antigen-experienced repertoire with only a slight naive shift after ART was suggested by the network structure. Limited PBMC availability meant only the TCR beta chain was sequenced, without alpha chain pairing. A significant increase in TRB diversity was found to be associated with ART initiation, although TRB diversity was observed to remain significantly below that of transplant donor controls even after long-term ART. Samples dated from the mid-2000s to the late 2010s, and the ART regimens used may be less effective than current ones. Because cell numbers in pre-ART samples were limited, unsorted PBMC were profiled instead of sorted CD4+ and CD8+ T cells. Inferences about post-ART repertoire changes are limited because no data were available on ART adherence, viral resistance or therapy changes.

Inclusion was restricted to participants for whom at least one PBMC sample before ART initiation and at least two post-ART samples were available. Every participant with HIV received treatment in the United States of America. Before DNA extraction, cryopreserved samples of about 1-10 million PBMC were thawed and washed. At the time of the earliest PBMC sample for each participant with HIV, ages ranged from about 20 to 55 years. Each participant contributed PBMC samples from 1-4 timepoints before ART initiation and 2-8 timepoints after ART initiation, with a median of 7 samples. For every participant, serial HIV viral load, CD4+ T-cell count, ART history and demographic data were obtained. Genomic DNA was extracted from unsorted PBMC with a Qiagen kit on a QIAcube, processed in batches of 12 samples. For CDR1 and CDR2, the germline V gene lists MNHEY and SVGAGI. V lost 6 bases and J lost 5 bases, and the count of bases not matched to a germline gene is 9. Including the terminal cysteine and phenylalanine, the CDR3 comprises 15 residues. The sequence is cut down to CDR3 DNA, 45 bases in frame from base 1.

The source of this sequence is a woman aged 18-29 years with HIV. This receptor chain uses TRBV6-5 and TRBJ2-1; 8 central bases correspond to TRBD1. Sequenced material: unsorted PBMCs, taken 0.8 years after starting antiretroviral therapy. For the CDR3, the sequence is CASRSGTGRNNEQFF. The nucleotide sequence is TGTGCCAGCAGGTCCGGGACAGGACGTAACAATGAGCAGTTCTTC.